The 24 T cell receptor beta chains presented below share a single source sample, sequenced in a study of T cell repertoires in cytomegalovirus infection. TCRdb recomputed calls from the reads with MiXCR, one row per CDR3 protein. The sample includes roughly 990,000 distinct CDR3 sequences, approximately 31% of them seen just once. For these TCRs, the target antigens are not known. This specimen consisted of cultured CD8+ T cells from PBMCs, obtained from culture after CMV antigen stimulation. Receptor source: a human donor in good health (CMV status not recorded). Some clones in this sample may be carry-over from other donors' samples.

CDR3 nucleotide sequence: TGTGCCAGCAGCTTATGGGCCCTATCGGGGGACACTGAAGCTTTCTTT. Its protein is CASSLWALSGDTEAFF. The chain is built from TRBV11-2 and TRBJ1-1; tentatively, D is TRBD1 (5 bases). Trimming removed 2 bases at V and 3 bases at J, with 16 bases between. The CDR3 has 16 residues. The germline CDR1 and CDR2 sequences are SGHAT and FQNNGV.

V and J are TRBV27 and TRBJ2-7; 9 nucleotides match TRBD2. Germline-derived CDR1 and CDR2 are MNHEY and SMNVEV (reference sequence). The junction had 5 bases not matched to a gene; V was cut back by 10 bases and J by 1 base. This CDR3 has 13 amino acids. The CDR3 reads CANLAGRSYEQYV. CDR3 bases: TGTGCCAACCTAGCGGGGAGATCCTACGAGCAGTACGTC.

This clonotype was counted a single time. V and J are TRBV2 and TRBJ2-3; D may be TRBD1 (5 bases). V lost 4 bases to trimming and J lost 3 bases, with 14 bases between them. CDR1 is SNHLY and CDR2 is FYNNEI in the germline V gene. The CDR3 consists of 15 residues. This chain's CDR3 is CASSVMDMYTDTQYF. The DNA of the CDR3 is TGTGCCAGCAGTGTGATGGACATGTATACAGATACGCAGTATTTT.

The chain has TRBV6-2 or TRBV6-3 and TRBJ1-5, with no clear D. V was trimmed by 2 bases and J by 5 bases, leaving 7 bases between them. Looked up from germline, CDR1 is MNHEY and CDR2 is SVGEGT. This CDR3 comprises 13 residues. The CDR3: CASSYEGYQPQHF. The DNA for the CDR3 is TGTGCCAGCAGTTACGAAGGATATCAGCCCCAGCATTTT.

This clonotype was seen a single time. One end of the junction fails to match germline, which may point to a read error. The gene calls are TRBV7-8 and TRBJ2-3; D gene uncertain. There are 12 residues in the CDR3. Germline values: CDR1 SGHVS, CDR2 FQNEAQ. The CDR3 DNA reads as TGTGTCAGCAGCCTAGGGTCGGATACGCAGTATTTT. It translates to CVSSLGSDTQYF.

The V and J genes are TRBV27 and TRBJ2-3; TRBD2 aligns across 9 bases. The CDR3 extends over 15 amino acids. The germline gives CDR1 MNHEY, CDR2 SMNVEV (reference sequence). Trimming removed 3 bases from V and 3 bases from J; junction bases left unmatched: 4. CDR3 loop: CASSFGSGGTDTQYF. For the CDR3, the DNA is TGTGCCAGCAGTTTCGGCAGCGGGGGGACAGATACGCAGTATTTT.

The sample holds many counts of this clonotype. This chain uses TRBV7-2 with TRBJ2-5; D is possibly TRBD2 (6 bases). Trimming cost V 3 bases and J 4 bases, with 12 bases left between them. Germline V lookup: CDR1 SGHTA, CDR2 FQGNSA. CDR3 size: 14 residues. The CDR3 region has the DNA TGTGCCAGCAGCTTGTTAGGGACTCGAGAGACCCAGTACTTC. Its protein product is CASSLLGTRETQYF. Full variable domain (missing parts from reference TRBV7-2 and TRBJ2-5): GAGVSQSPSNKVTEKGKDVELRCDPISGHTALYWYRQSLGQGLEFLIYFQGNSAPDKSGLPSDRFSAERTGGSVSTLTIQRTQQEDSAVYLCASSLLGTRETQYFGPGTRLLVL.

This chain connects TRBV2 to TRBJ1-3, with 8 bases fitting TRBD1. The V segment lost 7 bases and the J segment 6 bases; nucleotides outside the gene matches: 8. The CDR3 sequence is 14 residues long. CDR1 is SNHLY and CDR2 is FYNNEI in the germline V gene. The CDR3 reads CASIFRDRLNTIYF. The CDR3 DNA is TGTGCCAGCATCTTCCGGGACAGGCTAAACACCATATATTTT.

The chain couples TRBV28 to TRBJ2-7, with 8 bases identical to TRBD1. The junction had 7 bases not matched to a gene; V was cut back by 7 bases and J by 2 bases. CDR1 and CDR2 (germline): MDHEN, SYDVKM. The CDR3 spans 14 residues. This chain's CDR3 is CASTSTGGPYEQYF. For the CDR3, the DNA is TGTGCCAGCACTTCCACAGGGGGTCCCTACGAGCAGTACTTC.

V usage is TRBV4-1 and J usage is TRBJ1-5, with D uncertain. This CDR3 region has 15 residues. V lost 0 bases to trimming and J lost 7 bases, with 13 bases between them. CDR1 is MGHRA and CDR2 is YSYEKL in the germline V gene. The CDR3 bases are TGCGCCAGCAGCCAAGAGGCCCGGACGGGGCAGCCCCAGCATTTT. It translates to CASSQEARTGQPQHF.

J is TRBJ2-4 and V is TRBV27; maybe TRBD1 (6 bases). The CDR3 is 14 amino acids. V lost 5 bases and J 6 bases, leaving 14 bases between the germline ends. CDR1 is MNHEY, CDR2 SMNVEV, per germline (reference sequence). The CDR3 spells CASSPGQNPNIQYF. The DNA of the CDR3 is TGTGCCAGCAGTCCCGGACAGAACCCAAACATTCAGTACTTC.

The rearrangement links TRBV10-3 to TRBJ2-5, with a possible D match to TRBD1 (6 bases). V lost 6 bases, J lost 1 base, and 9 bases lay in between. The length of the CDR3 is 13 residues. Germline V gene data show CDR1 as ENHRY and CDR2 as SYGVKD. CDR3 sequence reads: CAIRPDSQETQYF. As DNA, the CDR3 is TGTGCCATCAGACCGGACAGCCAAGAGACCCAGTACTTC.

This clonotype has just a few counts. The chain employs TRBV7-8 and TRBJ1-2; D ambiguous. Trimming cost V 5 bases and J 2 bases, with 12 bases left between them. Germline CDR1 reads SGHVS; CDR2 reads FQNEAQ. The CDR3 extends over 14 amino acids. DNA for the CDR3: TGTGCCAGCAGCCGGAATATCGCCAACTATGGCTACACCTTC. It yields the protein CASSRNIANYGYTF.

V usage is TRBV20-1 and J usage is TRBJ1-2; D gene ambiguous. V lost 0 bases to trimming and J lost 0 bases, with 8 bases between them. The germline CDR1 and CDR2 sequences are DFQATT and SNEGSKA (reference sequence). The CDR3 totals 14 residues. The CDR3 coding sequence is TGCAGTGCTAGAGACGGGAGCACTAACTATGGCTACACCTTC. Translation: CSARDGSTNYGYTF.

This clonotype occurred a few times. The rearrangement uses TRBV7-6 and TRBJ2-3; D not resolved. Germline CDR1 SGHVS, CDR2 FNYEAQ. V gave up 7 bases and J gave up 0 bases, with 14 bases separating them. This CDR3 has 15 amino acids. The CDR3 nucleotides are TGTGCCAGCACCTACAAAGCGACGAGCACAGATACGCAGTATTTT. Translated, it gives CASTYKATSTDTQYF.

This clonotype has a count of ten or more. The chain's CDR3 is CASSLARGSKGYYEQYF. The CDR3 region has the DNA TGTGCCAGCAGCTTAGCTCGTGGCAGTAAGGGGTACTACGAGCAGTACTTC. The chain has TRBV7-8 and TRBJ2-7, with D maybe TRBD1 (5 bases). Germline loops: CDR1 SGHVS, CDR2 FQNEAQ. V gave up 0 bases and J gave up 3 bases, with 18 bases separating them. The CDR3 is made up of 17 amino acids.

This clonotype turned up a few times. This chain connects TRBV12-3 or TRBV12-4 to TRBJ1-2; D is possibly TRBD1 (5 bases). Trimming took 3 bases from V and 4 from J, leaving 9 bases between them. The length of the CDR3 is 13 residues. The CDR3 spells CASSFKGFYGYTF. The CDR3 nucleotides read TGTGCCAGCAGTTTCAAGGGGTTCTATGGCTACACCTTC.

A word on this clonotype: Being one base from a much bigger clone, this may be a read error. The J gene is TRBJ2-3, the V gene TRBV7-6, with D perhaps matching TRBD1 or TRBD2 (6 bases each). The CDR3 spans 16 residues. Looked up from germline, CDR1 is SGHVS and CDR2 is FNYEAQ. The CDR3 nucleotides are TGTGCCAGCAGATTAGCGGCCGAGGACAGAACAGATACGCAGTATTTT. Translation: CASRLAAEDRTDTQYF.

The V gene is TRBV19, the J gene TRBJ2-2; either TRBD1 or TRBD2 may supply D (7 bases each). Germline V CDR1 and CDR2: LNHDA, SQIVND (reference sequence). Deletions cut 9 bases from V and 6 bases from J, with 23 bases between. The CDR3 is made up of 16 amino acids. CDR3 in DNA: TGTGCCAGCTGGGGGAGCGGGGACAGAGGACCCGGGGAGCTGTTTTTT. Translating gives CASWGSGDRGPGELFF. Full variable domain (remainder filled in from reference TRBV19 and TRBJ2-2): DGGITQSPKYLFRKEGQNVTLSCEQNLNHDAMYWYRQDPGQGLRLIYYSQIVNDFQKGDIAEGYSVSREKKESFPLTVTSAQKNPTAFYLCASWGSGDRGPGELFFGEGSRLTVL.

This clonotype was counted at least ten times. The chain has TRBV7-6 and TRBJ1-3; no clear D gene. Germline lookup yields CDR1 SGHVS and CDR2 FNYEAQ. The length of the CDR3 is 16 residues. V was pared by 5 bases and J by 1 base, with 15 bases between. CDR3: CASSRPPHGSGNTIYF. The CDR3 DNA reads as TGTGCCAGCAGCCGACCGCCGCACGGTTCTGGAAACACCATATATTTT. The entire variable domain, with the rest obtained from reference TRBV7-6 and TRBJ1-3, is as follows: GAGVSQSPRYKVTKRGQDVALRCDPISGHVSLYWYRQALGQGPEFLTYFNYEAQQDKSGLPNDRFSAERPEGSISTLTIQRTEQRDSAMYRCASSRPPHGSGNTIYFGEGSWLTVV.

The chain combines TRBV13 with TRBJ1-4, with 10 bases aligning to TRBD1. The trim removed 5 bases at V and 8 bases at J, leaving 11 bases unmatched. Germline lookup yields CDR1 PRHDT and CDR2 FYEKMQ (reference sequence). This CDR3 spans 16 amino acids. The CDR3 spells CASSIRDRGRREKLFF. In DNA, the CDR3 is TGTGCCAGCAGCATCCGGGACAGGGGTCGTCGGGAAAAACTGTTTTTT. The full variable domain, in which reference TRBV13 and TRBJ1-4 provide the parts outside the CDR3, is AAGVIQSPRHLIKEKRETATLKCYPIPRHDTVYWYQQGPGQDPQFLISFYEKMQSDKGSIPDRFSAQQFSDYHSELNMSSLELGDSALYFCASSIRDRGRREKLFFGSGTQLSVL.

This clonotype showed up many times. The chain couples TRBV7-2 to TRBJ2-3; 9 nucleotides line up with TRBD2. CDR3 length: 17 amino acids. V lost 5 bases and J lost 0; bases outside the gene matches: 9. The germline V gene has CDR1 SGHTA and CDR2 FQGNSA. CDR3 protein: CASSPPERGVSTDTQYF. CDR3 bases: TGTGCCAGCAGCCCCCCCGAGCGGGGGGTTAGCACAGATACGCAGTATTTT. The variable domain in full, completed from reference TRBV7-2 and TRBJ2-3, reads GAGVSQSPSNKVTEKGKDVELRCDPISGHTALYWYRQSLGQGLEFLIYFQGNSAPDKSGLPSDRFSAERTGGSVSTLTIQRTQQEDSAVYLCASSPPERGVSTDTQYFGPGTRLTVL.

This clonotype has only a few counts. With a much larger clone just one base away, this may be a read error. The V gene is TRBV12-3 or TRBV12-4, the J gene TRBJ1-2; D remains unclear. V lost 1 base and J 6 bases, leaving 6 bases between the germline ends. The length of the CDR3 is 12 residues. CDR3 amino acids: CASSLGVDGYTF. Written as DNA, the CDR3 is TGTGCCAGCAGTTTAGGGGTAGATGGCTACACCTTC.

This clonotype was recorded a few times. In DNA form, the CDR3 reads TGCGCCAGCAGCCACCTCCCCGACAAGACCCAGTACTTC. Its protein product is CASSHLPDKTQYF. The chain combines TRBV4-1 with TRBJ2-5; D is uncertain. Trimming took 3 bases from V and 6 from J, leaving 11 bases between them. The CDR3 contains 13 residues. Germline CDR1 reads MGHRA; CDR2 reads YSYEKL.